These T cell receptor beta chains were read from a single sample in a study of cytomegalovirus exposure and HLA in healthy donors. Some clones are missing from TCRdb's copy, which holds only in-frame ones; the method was immunoSEQ multiplex PCR. Of some 130,000 clones in the sample, around four fifths were seen once. The material sequenced was PBMCs. The origin of the receptors is a man younger than 45 in good health. The CDR3 runs from the conserved cysteine through the conserved F or W. A D gene is named only where the DNA matches it firmly. Clone size is not always given. Where it is, it says once, few, many or a class for expanded clones.

. few TRBJ1-1 TRBV7-3 CASSRRQNTEAFF TGTGCCAGCAGCCGCCGACAGAACACTGAAGCTTTCTTT
. . TRBJ1-1 TRBV30 CAWSPPGNTEAFF TGTGCCTGGAGTCCCCCAGGGAACACTGAAGCTTTCTTT
. . TRBJ1-5 TRBV7-9 CASSPAEGNQPQHF TGTGCCAGCAGCCCAGCCGAGGGAAATCAGCCCCAGCATTTT
. . TRBJ2-3 TRBV5-1 CASSLGRPSGPYTDTQYF TGCGCCAGCAGCTTGGGGCGACCCAGCGGGCCCTACACAGATACGCAGTATTTT
TRBD1 once TRBJ2-7 TRBV7-9 CASSLETGEYF TGTGCCAGCAGCTTAGAGACAGGGGAGTACTTC
TRBD2 . TRBJ2-1 TRBV7-8 CASSPPTSGNYNEQFF TGTGCCAGCAGCCCCCCGACTAGCGGAAACTACAATGAGCAGTTCTTC
. . TRBJ2-7 TRBV27 CATLRGSYEQYF TGTGCCACCCTACGGGGCTCCTACGAGCAGTACTTC
TRBD2 . TRBJ2-2 TRBV6-1 CASSETSGDTGELFF TGTGCCAGCAGTGAGACTAGCGGAGACACCGGGGAGCTGTTTTTT
TRBD1 . TRBJ2-7 TRBV27 CASSLGQTYEQYF TGTGCCAGCAGTTTGGGACAGACCTACGAGCAGTACTTC
. . TRBJ1-2 TRBV10-3 CAIRDTLSYGYTF TGTGCCATCAGGGACACCCTCTCCTATGGCTACACCTTC
. . TRBJ1-5 TRBV27 CASSLQGQGKFSNQPQHF TGTGCCAGCAGTTTACAGGGACAAGGAAAGTTTAGCAATCAGCCCCAGCATTTT
. . TRBJ2-1 TRBV11-2 CASSETGNLIYNEQFF TGTGCCAGCAGCGAGACCGGGAACCTCATCTACAATGAGCAGTTCTTC
TRBD1 . TRBJ1-1 TRBV10-3 CAISNRTGSMSTEAFF TGTGCCATCAGCAACCGGACAGGGTCAATGAGCACTGAAGCTTTCTTT
TRBD2 . TRBJ2-2 TRBV19 CASQREGVTGELFF TGTGCCAGTCAGCGGGAGGGCGTCACCGGGGAGCTGTTTTTT
TRBD1 . TRBJ2-6 TRBV29-1 CGTGIAGANVLTF TGCGGGACAGGGATCGCTGGGGCCAACGTCCTGACTTTC
TRBD1 . TRBJ1-2 TRBV2 CASSEGTGWAYGYTF TGTGCCAGCAGTGAGGGGACAGGGTGGGCCTATGGCTACACCTTC
TRBD2 few TRBJ2-7 TRBV6-1 CASSELTSGSREQYF TGTGCCAGCAGTGAACTCACTAGCGGGAGTCGTGAGCAGTACTTC
TRBD1 . TRBJ1-1 TRBV27 CASRSQGAWTEAFF TGTGCCAGCAGGTCCCAGGGGGCGTGGACTGAAGCTTTCTTT
TRBD2 . TRBJ2-2 TRBV6-4 CASSRRLAGFGTGELFF TGTGCCAGCAGTCGGAGACTAGCGGGATTTGGCACCGGGGAGCTGTTTTTT
. . TRBJ2-5 TRBV9 CASSVVSSWETQYF TGTGCCAGCAGCGTAGTGAGTAGCTGGGAGACCCAGTACTTC
TRBD2 . TRBJ2-7 TRBV7-9 CASSLSGRLYEQYF TGTGCCAGCAGCTTAAGCGGGAGACTCTACGAGCAGTACTTC
. . TRBJ2-6 TRBV19 CASSPMASGANVLTF TGTGCCAGTAGTCCCATGGCCTCTGGGGCCAACGTCCTGACTTTC
TRBD2 . TRBJ2-7 TRBV14 CASSQAWTSAAYEQYF TGTGCCAGCAGCCAAGCCTGGACTAGCGCGGCCTACGAGCAGTACTTC
. . TRBJ2-7 TRBV7-2 CASSLRAGHEQYF TGTGCCAGCAGCCTTAGGGCGGGCCACGAGCAGTACTTC
TRBD1 . TRBJ1-2 TRBV18 CASGDRGLYGYTF TGTGCCAGCGGGGACAGGGGACTTTATGGCTACACCTTC
TRBD1 . TRBJ2-7 TRBV10-3 CAIRRTGNTYEQYF TGTGCCATCAGGAGGACAGGGAACACCTACGAGCAGTACTTC
TRBD1 few TRBJ1-2 TRBV9 CASSPGTGRYGYTF TGTGCCAGCAGCCCGGGGACAGGGAGGTATGGCTACACCTTC
TRBD2 once TRBJ2-1 TRBV10-3 CAISEGLAGEGGNEQFF TGTGCCATCAGTGAGGGACTAGCGGGAGAAGGGGGCAATGAGCAGTTCTTC
TRBD1 few TRBJ1-2 TRBV29-1 CSVDGQAGYGYTF TGCAGCGTGGACGGACAGGCAGGCTATGGCTACACCTTC
. . TRBJ1-2 TRBV6-5 CASSYSSGSNYGYTF TGTGCCAGCAGTTACTCGTCGGGATCGAACTATGGCTACACCTTC
TRBD1 . TRBJ1-1 TRBV6-5 CASSSGQGATEAFF TGTGCCAGCAGTTCGGGACAGGGGGCAACTGAAGCTTTCTTT
. . TRBJ2-5 TRBV7-9 CASSYVGDQETQYF TGTGCCAGCAGCTATGTAGGGGACCAAGAGACCCAGTACTTC
TRBD2 once TRBJ2-1 TRBV27 CASSLGWSGSDEQFF TGTGCCAGCAGTTTGGGGTGGAGCGGGAGTGATGAGCAGTTCTTC
. few TRBJ1-2 TRBV7-2 CASSPPSGSSGYTF TGTGCCAGCAGCCCCCCCTCAGGGTCTTCGGGCTACACCTTC
TRBD2 . TRBJ2-3 TRBV29-1 CSVETSGSTDTQYF TGCAGCGTTGAGACTAGCGGTAGCACAGATACGCAGTATTTT
TRBD1 . TRBJ2-3 TRBV9 CASSIRQGRDTQYF TGTGCCAGCAGCATTAGACAGGGACGAGATACGCAGTATTTT